The 17 T cell receptor beta chains below all came from one sample that was sequenced in a study of blood T cells in healthy people across ages. Next came a second PCR, run for about 6 to 11 cycles, which used a sample-barcoded 5' primer along with a J-beta primer mix. TCRdb reprocessed the 5' RACE reads with MiXCR, giving one entry per CDR3 protein. The data show about 1.4 million distinct CDR3 sequences, around 59% seen once. The sample taken for sequencing was blood. These receptors were taken from a man aged 18 to 29 in good health.

The chain employs TRBV12-3 or TRBV12-4 and TRBJ2-7, with D hard to call. The CDR3 covers 13 residues. V lost 3 bases and J lost 4, with 10 bases in between. CDR3 in DNA: TGTGCCAGCAGTTTCTCTAATACTTACGAGCAGTACTTC. It specifies CASSFSNTYEQYF.

This clonotype was seen a single time. This rearrangement joins TRBV20-1 to TRBJ1-1, with D maybe TRBD1 (6 bases). The CDR3 has 12 amino acids. V shed 5 bases and J shed 3 bases, with 10 bases lying between them. CDR1 DFQATT and CDR2 SNEGSKA come from the germline V gene (reference sequence). The CDR3 nucleotides are TGCAGTGCTGACGGACAGCACACTGAAGCTTTCTTT. Amino acids: CSADGQHTEAFF.

Only a few counts were recorded for this clonotype. The V call is TRBV29-1, the J call TRBJ2-5; TRBD1 is a possible D gene (5 bases). V lost 6 bases, J lost 4 bases, and 15 bases lay in between. From germline, CDR1 is SQVTM and CDR2 ANQGSEA. This CDR3 is 13 amino acids long. The CDR3 sequence: CSVAGRTAETQYF. The CDR3 DNA follows: TGCAGCGTGGCAGGGCGGACCGCAGAGACCCAGTACTTC.

The chain is built from TRBV7-2 and TRBJ1-2; 7 nucleotides agree with TRBD1. Per germline, CDR1 SGHTA and CDR2 FQGNSA. The CDR3 is made up of 15 amino acids. Germline trimming cut 2 bases from V and 6 bases from J; bases unmatched to any gene: 9. Here the CDR3 DNA reads TGTGCCAGCAGCTTACAGACGGGACAGAGGCATGGCTACACCTTC. Translation gives CASSLQTGQRHGYTF.

This clonotype was found once. This chain uses TRBV29-1 with TRBJ2-5; TRBD1 is a possible D gene (5 bases). The CDR3 is 11 residues long. Trimming took off 4 bases at V and 7 bases at J, with 10 bases between the two ends. Germline values: CDR1 SQVTM, CDR2 ANQGSEA. CDR3 sequence: CSVGVRATQYF. Here the CDR3 DNA reads TGCAGCGTTGGAGTCAGGGCGACCCAGTACTTC.

This clonotype has a count of ten or more. One end of the junction is discordant with germline, which a read error may explain. DNA for the CDR3: TGTGCCAGCAGCTTAGGCACTGAAGCTTTCTTT. Protein product: CASSLGTEAFF. The gene calls are TRBV12-3 or TRBV12-4 and TRBJ1-1, with no clear D. This CDR3 spans 11 amino acids.

The J gene is TRBJ1-1, the V gene TRBV5-1; D remains unclear. Germline CDR1 reads SGHRS; CDR2 reads YFSETQ. The CDR3 has 13 amino acids. Trimming shortened V by 0 bases and J by 4 bases, and 7 bases separated the two germline ends. Here the CDR3 DNA reads TGCGCCAGCAGCTTGGGAATTTCCACTGAAGCTTTCTTT. This codes for CASSLGISTEAFF.

The chain is built from TRBV12-3 or TRBV12-4 and TRBJ2-3, with 9 nucleotides matching TRBD1. This CDR3 has 17 amino acids. The V segment lost 5 bases and the J segment 2 bases; nucleotides outside the gene matches: 11. CDR3 nucleotide sequence: TGTGCCAGCAGTCCCCGGACAGGGGATGGAGACACAGATACGCAGTATTTT. Its protein product is CASSPRTGDGDTDTQYF.

Concerning this clonotype itself: Its ends do not fully match the called genes, so a read error is possible. The rearrangement joins TRBV2 to TRBJ2-3; no clear D gene. The CDR3 has 16 residues. Per germline, CDR1 SNHLY and CDR2 FYNNEI. CDR3 sequence (DNA): TGCGCCAGCAGCGACCTCTCGGGCCTTAGCACAGATACGCAGTATTTT. It is translated as CASSDLSGLSTDTQYF.

This sequence joins TRBV20-1 and TRBJ2-1, with 8 bases lining up with TRBD2. Trimming cost V 3 bases and J 5 bases; bases outside gene matches: 9. Germline V gene sequence: CDR1 DFQATT, CDR2 SNEGSKA (reference sequence). CDR3 size: 15 residues. The CDR3 reads CSASVSGRHHNEQFF. The DNA of the CDR3 is TGCAGTGCTAGTGTGAGCGGGAGACATCACAATGAGCAGTTCTTC.

V is TRBV27 and J is TRBJ1-2; D is perhaps TRBD1 (5 bases). Trimming took off 3 bases at V and 8 bases at J, with 13 bases between the two ends. Germline assignment: CDR1 MNHEY and CDR2 SMNVEV (reference sequence). The CDR3 is made up of 13 amino acids. Here the CDR3 reads CASSFQGWQGYTF. The CDR3, as DNA: TGTGCCAGCAGTTTCCAGGGTTGGCAAGGCTACACCTTC.

As regards this clonotype: One end of the junction is discordant with germline, which a read error may explain. The rearrangement links TRBV15 to TRBJ2-3, with D possibly called TRBD1 or TRBD2 (5 bases each). This CDR3 comprises 16 residues. Germline lookup yields CDR1 LNHNV and CDR2 YYDKDF (reference sequence). The CDR3 spells CATGRLRGANTDTQYF. CDR3 coding DNA: TGTGCCACCGGCAGACTACGTGGGGCGAACACAGATACGCAGTATTTT.

This clonotype has only a few counts. The rearrangement links TRBV4-1 to TRBJ1-2; the D gene is possibly TRBD1 (5 bases). This CDR3 contains 14 residues. V was clipped by 4 bases and J by 6 bases, with 15 bases between them. Germline V gene data show CDR1 as MGHRA and CDR2 as YSYEKL. CDR3 sequence reads: CASSPSGGEDGYTF. The CDR3, as DNA: TGCGCCAGCAGCCCGTCTGGGGGGGAAGATGGCTACACCTTC.

V gene TRBV10-2 combines with J gene TRBJ2-7, with 8 bases matching TRBD2. The ends lost 5 bases at V and 0 bases at J; junction bases unmatched: 15. The CDR3 has 18 residues. Germline values: CDR1 WSHSY, CDR2 SAAADI. The CDR3 region is CASSFLTRGGSSSYEQYF. The CDR3 DNA is TGCGCCAGCAGTTTTCTAACCCGCGGGGGGTCCAGCTCCTACGAGCAGTACTTC.

The rearrangement joins TRBV21-1 to TRBJ1-2. TRBV21-1 is annotated as a pseudogene. The CDR3 runs to 15 residues. The chain's CDR3 is CASSIYRDPLGGYTF. CDR3 sequence (DNA): TGTGCCAGCAGCATTTACAGGGACCCTCTGGGGGGCTACACCTTC.

This clonotype was found a few times. The V and J genes are TRBV20-1 and TRBJ2-7; TRBD2 matches 10 bases. CDR1 is DFQATT and CDR2 is SNEGSKA in the germline V gene (reference sequence). The J segment lost 0 bases and the V segment lost 5 bases, leaving 4 bases of the junction unmatched. The CDR3 sequence is 14 residues long. The CDR3 reads CSALSGRSSYEQYF. Here the CDR3 DNA reads TGCAGTGCTCTTAGCGGGAGGAGCTCCTACGAGCAGTACTTC.

The CDR3 coding sequence is TGCGCCAGCAGCCAAGAGCAGGGAATCTACGAGCAGTACTTC. Translating gives CASSQEQGIYEQYF. The chain recombines TRBV4-1 with TRBJ2-4; the D gene is possibly TRBD1 (5 bases). The assigned J gene may be wrong: the sequence end matches TRBJ2-7 better. CDR3 length: 14 residues. Germline loops: CDR1 MGHRA, CDR2 YSYEKL.